These 31 T cell receptor beta chains were sequenced from one sample in a study of blood T cell repertoires in COVID-19. Generated by immunoSEQ multiplex PCR, the TCRdb table keeps only in-frame clones and is missing some. Found here are 130,000 to 150,000 clones, about 84% of them singletons; the top ten hold 4.5% to 6%. The specimen sequenced was peripheral blood. These receptors all stem from a woman in her fifties or sixties with acute or convalescent COVID-19.

V is TRBV3-1 (or the pseudogene TRBV3-2) and J is TRBJ1-5; 9 bases are shared with TRBD1. With V trimmed by 4 bases and J by 4 bases, 2 bases remained unmatched. The CDR3 sequence is 14 residues long. Germline CDR1 LGHDT, CDR2 YNNKEL (reference sequence). This CDR3 is CASSRGTGNQPQHF. The CDR3 bases are TGTGCCAGCAGCCGAGGGACAGGGAATCAGCCCCAGCATTTT.

The chain uses TRBV29-1 and TRBJ2-1; D perhaps matches TRBD1 (5 bases). The V gene's germline CDR1 is SQVTM and CDR2 ANQGSEA. The CDR3 extends over 13 amino acids. Trimming stripped 5 bases from V and 3 bases from J, with 11 bases between. The CDR3, as DNA: TGCAGCGTTCGGACAACCCTCTACAATGAGCAGTTCTTC. This codes for CSVRTTLYNEQFF.

A word on this clone: A junction end diverges from the germline sequence, so it may reflect a read error. The chain uses TRBV14 and TRBJ2-3, with D unclear. The CDR3 spans 13 residues. Germline lookup yields CDR1 SGHDN and CDR2 FVKESK. The CDR3 spells CASSQATFDFPHF. The CDR3 nucleotides read TGTGCCAGCAGCCAAGCGACTTTTGATTTTCCCCATTTT.

V is TRBV12-3 or TRBV12-4 and J is TRBJ1-5; D not certain. Trimming pared 7 bases from V and 6 bases from J, leaving 10 bases between. CDR3 length: 12 residues. For the CDR3, the DNA is TGTGCCAGCAATTTGGGGAGTCAGCCCCAGCATTTT. Residues: CASNLGSQPQHF.

The rearrangement joins TRBV15 to TRBJ1-5, with unresolved D. The length of the CDR3 is 14 residues. Germline V gives CDR1 LNHNV, CDR2 YYDKDF (reference sequence). Trimming left V 0 bases short and J 4 bases short, with 7 bases between. DNA for the CDR3: TGTGCCACCAGCAGAGATCCGGAGAATCAGCCCCAGCATTTT. This translates into CATSRDPENQPQHF.

This clone was seen more than once but under ten times. V is TRBV7-2 and J is TRBJ1-1, with 10 bases identical to TRBD1. Trimming removed 10 bases from V and 5 bases from J; junction bases left unmatched: 7. Germline loops: CDR1 SGHTA, CDR2 FQGNSA. The CDR3 sequence is 13 residues long. The CDR3 bases are TGTGCCACCGAAGACAGGGGGCTGACTGAAGCTTTCTTT. Residues: CATEDRGLTEAFF.

The V call is TRBV4-2, the J call TRBJ1-1; D might be TRBD1 (5 bases). The CDR3 has 14 residues. Looked up from germline, CDR1 is LGHNA and CDR2 is YNFKEQ. The V end lost 0 bases, the J end lost 10 bases, and 15 bases lay between the germline ends. CDR3 residues: CASSQEGEGRRAFF. CDR3 sequence (DNA): TGTGCCAGCAGCCAAGAAGGGGAGGGTAGGAGAGCTTTCTTT.

J is TRBJ2-1 and V is TRBV18, with a possible D match to TRBD2 (7 bases). Trimming left V 3 bases short and J 4 bases short, with 19 bases between. Germline CDR1 is KGHSH and CDR2 is LQKENI. The CDR3 length is 17 residues. In nucleotides, the CDR3 is TGTGCCAGCTCACCTATAGAGCCGGCGGGGGCTTACAATGAGCAGTTCTTC. The encoded protein is CASSPIEPAGAYNEQFF.

The chain uses TRBV18 and TRBJ1-6, with TRBD1 matching over 7 bases. Per germline, CDR1 KGHSH and CDR2 LQKENI. Trimming removed 3 bases from V and 8 bases from J; junction bases left unmatched: 7. This CDR3 has 15 residues. CDR3 nucleotides: TGTGCCAGCTCACCTACAGGGGCAGGAGATTCACCCCTCCACTTT. It specifies CASSPTGAGDSPLHF.

The gene calls are TRBV5-1 and TRBJ2-3; D might be TRBD2 (5 bases). The CDR3 runs to 15 residues. CDR1 SGHRS and CDR2 YFSETQ come from the germline V gene. The V end was cut by 4 bases, the J end by 3 bases, with 15 bases between. The CDR3 DNA reads as TGCGCCAGCAGCGTGCAAGGACTGACGACAGATACGCAGTATTTT. It codes for CASSVQGLTTDTQYF.

This clone occurred a few times. As DNA, the CDR3 is TGCGCCAGCAGCCCAGGTAGCAGGGGCCTCTACGAGCAGTACTTC. Its translation: CASSPGSRGLYEQYF. The V gene is TRBV4-3, the J gene TRBJ2-7; maybe TRBD1 (6 bases). Germline V gene sequence: CDR1 LGHNA, CDR2 YSLEER. V was cut by 4 bases and J by 3 bases, with 16 bases left in between. The CDR3 is made up of 15 amino acids.

The chain has TRBV2 and TRBJ1-1; tentative D call: TRBD1 (6 bases). This CDR3 region has 15 residues. CDR1 is SNHLY, CDR2 FYNNEI, per germline. The germline V and J ends were trimmed by 1 base and 0 bases, with 9 bases remaining between them. The CDR3, as DNA: TGTGCCAGCAGTGAAGTGGCAGGGGTGAACACTGAAGCTTTCTTT. Amino acid sequence: CASSEVAGVNTEAFF.

This chain uses TRBV11-3 with TRBJ2-3; possible D gene TRBD2, 6 bases. Germline V gene data show CDR1 as SGHNT and CDR2 as YENEEA. CDR3 size: 16 residues. V was clipped by 4 bases and J by 0 bases, with 14 bases between them. CDR3 in DNA: TGTGCCAGCAGCTCAGGTACTAGCATCAGCACAGATACGCAGTATTTT. This translates into CASSSGTSISTDTQYF.

The sample holds one count of this clone. The chain is built from TRBV9 and TRBJ2-1, with 7 bases identical to TRBD1. The germline gives CDR1 SGDLS, CDR2 YYNGEE. This CDR3 is 17 amino acids long. Trimming removed 3 bases from V and 6 bases from J; junction bases left unmatched: 15. Here the CDR3 reads CASSAEPGTAYINEQFF. CDR3 in DNA: TGTGCCAGCAGCGCAGAACCGGGGACAGCCTATATCAATGAGCAGTTCTTC.

The CDR3 region is CASSPLKAQRGQGLTDTQYF. The CDR3 bases are TGTGCCAGCTCACCACTAAAGGCCCAACGGGGACAGGGACTCACAGATACGCAGTATTTT. This rearrangement joins TRBV18 to TRBJ2-3; 9 nucleotides align to TRBD1. V was pared by 1 base and J by 2 bases, with 16 bases of the junction left unmatched. The CDR3 runs 20 residues. Germline assignment: CDR1 KGHSH and CDR2 LQKENI. Full variable domain (outside the CDR3, taken from reference TRBV18 and TRBJ2-3): NAGVMQNPRHLVRRRGQEARLRCSPMKGHSHVYWYRQLPEEGLKFMVYLQKENIIDESGMPKERFSAEFPKEGPSILRIQQVVRGDSAAYFCASSPLKAQRGQGLTDTQYFGPGTRLTVL.

In this sample, this clone turned up once. The chain uses TRBV6-2 or TRBV6-3 and TRBJ1-2; 10 nucleotides match TRBD1. Looked up from germline, CDR1 is MNHEY and CDR2 is SVGEGT. CDR3 length: 15 residues. Unmatched junction bases numbered 7, after V lost 2 bases and J lost 7 bases. CDR3 DNA: TGTGCCAGCAGTTACGAGACAGGGGGCGATCGTGGCTACACCTTC. Translating gives CASSYETGGDRGYTF.

This chain joins TRBV7-8 and TRBJ2-2; 7 bases match TRBD1. CDR3 length equals 16 residues. The J segment lost 2 bases and the V segment lost 3 bases, leaving 6 bases of the junction unmatched. The germline V gene has CDR1 SGHVS and CDR2 FQNEAQ. CDR3 DNA: TGTGCCAGCAGCTTCCCGGGACAGCCTAACACCGGGGAGCTGTTTTTT. It yields the protein CASSFPGQPNTGELFF.

This sequence joins TRBV20-1 and TRBJ2-1; 9 nucleotides line up with TRBD2. Germline CDR1 and CDR2: DFQATT and SNEGSKA (reference sequence). This CDR3 contains 14 residues. After removal of 3 bases from V and 16 bases from J, the junction contained 16 bases not matched to a gene. The CDR3 bases are TGCAGTGCTAGTCACGCTAGCGGGGCCAAACCGCTCTTCTTC. This gives the protein CSASHASGAKPLFF.

The rearrangement joins TRBV11-3 to TRBJ2-7; TRBD1 matches 9 bases. The CDR3 extends over 12 amino acids. Germline CDR1 is SGHNT and CDR2 is YENEEA. V gave up 5 bases and J gave up 5 bases; unmatched junction bases: 1. The CDR3 region is CASSRQGDEQYF. The CDR3 DNA is TGTGCCAGCAGCAGACAGGGGGACGAGCAGTACTTC.

The chain uses TRBV5-1 and TRBJ2-2; D not certain. The V end lost 1 base, the J end lost 0 bases, and 10 bases lay between the germline ends. The CDR3 runs to 16 residues. The germline V gene encodes CDR1 SGHRS and CDR2 YFSETQ. The CDR3 is CASSLLQIANTGELFF. Written as DNA, the CDR3 is TGCGCCAGCAGCTTGTTGCAGATCGCGAACACCGGGGAGCTGTTTTTT.

The chain is built from TRBV11-3 and TRBJ1-1, with D perhaps matching TRBD1 (6 bases). V was clipped by 1 base and J by 5 bases, with 11 bases between them. Germline-derived CDR1 and CDR2 are SGHNT and YENEEA. The CDR3 sequence is 14 residues long. The CDR3 is CASSLGPDSTEAFF. CDR3 coding DNA: TGTGCCAGCAGCTTAGGCCCGGACAGTACTGAAGCTTTCTTT.

This clone was counted a few times. The chain employs TRBV19 and TRBJ1-2; maybe TRBD1 (6 bases). CDR1 is LNHDA and CDR2 is SQIVND in the germline V gene (reference sequence). V gave up 2 bases and J gave up 6 bases, with 13 bases separating them. The CDR3 is 14 residues long. CDR3 DNA sequence: TGTGCCAGTAGTATAAGTTGGGGGCATCATGGCTACACCTTC. Its protein product is CASSISWGHHGYTF.

The chain combines TRBV4-2 with TRBJ1-5; D is unclear. The CDR3 loop spans 13 amino acids. CDR1 is LGHNA, CDR2 YNFKEQ, per germline. The V gene lost 0 bases and the J gene lost 7 bases, with 7 bases spanning the gap. DNA of the CDR3: TGTGCCAGCAGCCAAGAGACGCGGCAGCCCCAGCATTTT. Encoded protein: CASSQETRQPQHF.

The chain joins TRBV6-5 to TRBJ1-1; 9 nucleotides line up with TRBD1. The CDR3 runs to 14 residues. V lost 6 bases to trimming and J lost 6 bases; unmatched junction nucleotides: 8. CDR1 and CDR2 from the germline V gene are MNHEY and SVGAGI. The CDR3 loop reads CASSLPGQGPEAFF. DNA of the CDR3: TGTGCCAGCAGCCTTCCGGGACAGGGCCCTGAAGCTTTCTTT.

This clone was counted only a few times. J is TRBJ1-5 and V is TRBV15, with 8 bases matching TRBD1. The CDR3 is made up of 15 amino acids. The V gene's germline CDR1 is LNHNV and CDR2 YYDKDF (reference sequence). V shed 3 bases and J 2 bases; nucleotides not matched to a gene: 3. In DNA, the CDR3 is TGTGCCACCAGCAGCGACAGGGGCCGCAATCAGCCCCAGCATTTT. This translates into CATSSDRGRNQPQHF. Full variable domain (outside the CDR3, taken from reference TRBV15 and TRBJ1-5): DAMVIQNPRYQVTQFGKPVTLSCSQTLNHNVMYWYQQKSSQAPKLLFHYYDKDFNNEADTPDNFQSRRPNTSFCFLDIRSPGLGDTAMYLCATSSDRGRNQPQHFGDGTRLSIL.

This rearrangement joins TRBV5-1 to TRBJ2-2; D is ambiguous. The CDR3 spans 12 residues. Germline V gene sequence: CDR1 SGHRS, CDR2 YFSETQ. V was shortened by 2 bases and J by 5 bases, with 4 bases between the two germline ends. The CDR3 loop reads CASSLTTGELFF. CDR3 DNA: TGCGCCAGCAGCTTAACTACCGGGGAGCTGTTTTTT.

The chain links TRBV18 to TRBJ1-5; 8 bases align to TRBD1. V lost 5 bases to trimming and J lost 7 bases; unmatched junction nucleotides: 7. Germline-derived CDR1 and CDR2 are KGHSH and LQKENI. The CDR3 extends over 14 amino acids. In nucleotides, the CDR3 is TGTGCCAGCTCAGTTGGACAGGGTGAGCAGCCCCAGCATTTT. Residues: CASSVGQGEQPQHF.

There are a few counts of this clone. The CDR3 nucleotides are TGTGCCAGTAGTATTCAACTAGCGGGGGGCCAAGAGACCCAGTACTTC. It translates to CASSIQLAGGQETQYF. The genes are TRBV19 and TRBJ2-5; TRBD2 matches 12 bases. The CDR3 runs to 16 residues. Losses at the gene ends were 3 bases for V and 1 base for J; bases not matched to a gene: 3. Germline CDR1 LNHDA, CDR2 SQIVND (reference sequence).

This clone was observed at least ten times. Other DNA sequences in the same sample also yield this CDR3. The chain combines TRBV19 with TRBJ2-7, with 8 positions matching TRBD1. With 6 bases clipped from V and 3 bases from J, the junction kept 4 bases outside the gene matches. This CDR3 is built from 13 residues. Germline CDR1 reads LNHDA; CDR2 reads SQIVND (reference sequence). The CDR3 region has the DNA TGTGCCAGTAGCCGGGACAGGAACTACGAGCAGTACTTC. It translates to CASSRDRNYEQYF.

The CDR3 spells CASSSGLSNEKLFF. The CDR3 DNA reads as TGTGCCAGCAGCTCGGGACTGAGTAATGAAAAACTGTTTTTT. This chain uses TRBV7-2 with TRBJ1-4, with D perhaps matching TRBD1 (5 bases). There are 14 residues in the CDR3. Germline loops: CDR1 SGHTA, CDR2 FQGNSA. The ends were cut back, 4 bases at V and 4 bases at J, with 10 bases in the middle.

The gene calls are TRBV4-3 and TRBJ2-4, with TRBD2 matching over 9 bases. Germline CDR1 and CDR2: LGHNA and YSLEER. The length of the CDR3 is 13 residues. V lost 4 bases and J lost 7; bases outside the gene matches: 2. The CDR3 protein is CASSLAGENIQYF. Here the CDR3 DNA reads TGCGCCAGCAGCCTAGCGGGGGAGAACATTCAGTACTTC.